The text below deals with one T cell receptor (beta chain). Its antigen remains unidentified. These data are taken from a study of early T cells in non-severe SARS-CoV-2 infection. Points from the study as a whole: Clonotype matching in VDJdb favored anti-spike CD8 responses and did not capture private and CD4 specificities.

The length of the CDR3 is 15 residues. Germline loops: CDR1 SGHNT, CDR2 YENEEA. The germline V and J ends were trimmed by 0 bases and 0 bases, with 9 bases remaining between them. TCRdb reanalysed the 5' RACE reads using MiXCR and keeps one entry per CDR3 protein. Among about 48,000 distinct CDR3 sequences listed, 7.7% were seen once. The chain employs TRBV11-3 and TRBJ2-7, with TRBD1 as a possible D gene (6 bases). The source is an adult who was a healthcare worker with PCR-confirmed SARS-CoV-2 infection or an uninfected control (not recorded which). The specimen was whole blood. CDR3 in DNA: TGTGCCAGCAGCTTAGATGACAGGCTCTCCTACGAGCAGTACTTC. Its translation: CASSLDDRLSYEQYF.